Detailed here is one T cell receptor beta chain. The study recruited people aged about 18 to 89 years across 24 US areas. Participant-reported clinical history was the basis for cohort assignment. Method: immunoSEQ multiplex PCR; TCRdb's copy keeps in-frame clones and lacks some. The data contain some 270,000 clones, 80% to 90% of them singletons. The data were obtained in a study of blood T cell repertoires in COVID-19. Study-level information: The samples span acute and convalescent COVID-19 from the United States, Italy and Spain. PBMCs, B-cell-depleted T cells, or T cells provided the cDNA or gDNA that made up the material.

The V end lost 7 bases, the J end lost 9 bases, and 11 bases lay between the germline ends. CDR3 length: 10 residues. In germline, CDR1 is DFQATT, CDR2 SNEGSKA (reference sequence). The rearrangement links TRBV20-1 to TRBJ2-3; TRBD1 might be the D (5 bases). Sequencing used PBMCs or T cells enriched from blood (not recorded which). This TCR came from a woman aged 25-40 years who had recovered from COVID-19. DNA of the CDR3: TGCAGTGTTCCTTCAGGGACGCAGTATTTT. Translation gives CSVPSGTQYF.